Described below is a single T cell receptor beta chain sequence and its context. Its antigen remains unidentified. Clones were sequenced by immunoSEQ multiplex PCR, and TCRdb holds only the in-frame ones, with some missing. Of roughly 150,000 clones in the sample, 70% to 90% were seen once. The data derive from a study of cytomegalovirus exposure and HLA in healthy donors. General observations from the study: Cytomegalovirus-associated TCR beta chains were listed, numbering 150 to 200. As confirmed in vitro, a few CMV-associated chains were specific for CMV antigens.

CDR1 and CDR2 (germline): MRHNA, SNTAGT. J was trimmed by 8 bases and V by 3 bases; bases with no gene match: 7. CDR3 length: 14 residues. This rearrangement joins TRBV6-4 to TRBJ1-2; 9 nucleotides agree with TRBD1. The clonotype was recovered from a man aged 25-45 years in good health and CMV-seropositive. The sequencing input was PBMCs. The DNA for the CDR3 is TGTGCCAGCAGTGAACAGGGGGCTACGGGCGGCTACACCTTC. Amino acids: CASSEQGATGGYTF.